The rows below give T cell receptor beta chains drawn from one sample of a study of T cell responses to AZD1222 COVID-19 vaccine. TCRdb's table, derived via immunoSEQ multiplex PCR, lists solely in-frame clones and lacks some. The sample lists hundreds of thousands of clones; about 94% were seen once. Sequencing used peripheral blood, obtained 28 days after the second AZD1222 dose. These receptors all stem from an adult who received the AZD1222 COVID-19 vaccine. The CDR3 runs from the conserved cysteine through the conserved F or W. A D gene is named only where the DNA matches it firmly. Clone size is given for some rows only: seen once, a few or many times, or a class if the clone is expanded.

cdr3_nt cdr3_aa v_call clone_size d_call j_call
TGTGCCAGCAGTTCTGCCGGGGAGCTGTTTTTT CASSSAGELFF TRBV2 NA NA TRBJ2-2
TGCAGCGTTTCCGGACTAGCGGGAGCAGGGGAGCTGTTTTTT CSVSGLAGAGELFF TRBV29-1 NA TRBD2 TRBJ2-2
TGCGCCAGCAGAAGCGGGGGGGTGAACTACGAGCAGTACTTC CASRSGGVNYEQYF TRBV5-1 NA TRBD2 TRBJ2-7
TGTGCCAGCAGCCAGGGCTGGAGACTGTTTTTT CASSQGWRLFF TRBV14 once NA TRBJ1-4
TGTGCCAGCAGTTACTCGGGACAGGGCAACACTGAAGCTTTCTTT CASSYSGQGNTEAFF TRBV6-2/TRBV6-3 NA TRBD1 TRBJ1-1
TGTGCCAGCAGCCGCGACGGGAAAGAGACCCAGTACTTC CASSRDGKETQYF TRBV7-2 NA NA TRBJ2-5
TGTGCCAGCAGCGAGACAGCCTATGGCTACACCTTC CASSETAYGYTF TRBV5-4 NA NA TRBJ1-2
TGCGCCAGCAGCCCTGGACGAGGACTAACTGGGAATGAGCAGTTCTTC CASSPGRGLTGNEQFF TRBV5-1 NA NA TRBJ2-1
TGCGCCAGCAGCCCGTGGCAGGGAAAGGTCTCGTTCGAAAAACTGTTTTTT CASSPWQGKVSFEKLFF TRBV4-1 once NA TRBJ1-4
TGTGCCAGCAGTAACAGGGGGGATTCACCCCTCCACTTT CASSNRGDSPLHF TRBV12-3/TRBV12-4 NA TRBD1 TRBJ1-6
TGTGCCAGCAGCCCCGGACTAGAGAATGAGCAGTTCTTC CASSPGLENEQFF TRBV7-9 NA TRBD2 TRBJ2-1
TGTGCCAGCAGCCTAGGGGCATATCTCCCAAATTCACCCCTCCACTTT CASSLGAYLPNSPLHF TRBV25-1 NA NA TRBJ1-6
TGTGCCAGCAGGGGATCCTATGGCTACACCTTC CASRGSYGYTF TRBV28 NA NA TRBJ1-2
TGTGCCAGCAGCCATCCCACAGGGAAGGACACTGAAGCTTTCTTT CASSHPTGKDTEAFF TRBV3-1/TRBV3-2 NA NA TRBJ1-1
TGTGCCAGTAGTATGACCCTCTACGGGAATTCACCCCTCCACTTT CASSMTLYGNSPLHF TRBV19 NA NA TRBJ1-6
TGCGCCAGCAGCCAGAGCGGGAGTCTAAACGAGCAGTACTTC CASSQSGSLNEQYF TRBV5-1 NA TRBD2 TRBJ2-7
TGTGCCAGCAGTGCCGGGACAGGGGGTTTCGCGAACACTGAAGCTTTCTTT CASSAGTGGFANTEAFF TRBV27 NA TRBD1 TRBJ1-1
TGTGCCAGCTCACCCGAAGGACAGGGGAACACCGGGGAGCTGTTTTTT CASSPEGQGNTGELFF TRBV18 NA TRBD1 TRBJ2-2
TGCGCCAGCAGCTTGTGGGACCACACAGATACGCAGTATTTT CASSLWDHTDTQYF TRBV5-1 NA NA TRBJ2-3
TGTGCCAGCAGCTTAGGAAACAGGTTCAACACAGATACGCAGTATTTT CASSLGNRFNTDTQYF TRBV7-2 NA NA TRBJ2-3
TGCGCCAGCAGCTTGGCCGCCGGGGGAAACTACGAGCAGTACTTC CASSLAAGGNYEQYF TRBV5-1 NA NA TRBJ2-7
TGTGCCAGCAGCCCCCCGACATCCTTAAATGAAAAACTGTTTTTT CASSPPTSLNEKLFF TRBV11-2 NA NA TRBJ1-4
TGTGCCAGCAGCTTAGGACGAGGTGGCTACACCTTC CASSLGRGGYTF TRBV7-2 NA NA TRBJ1-2
TGTGCCAGCAGCTTAACGGACCGGGACCATACCTACGAGCAGTACTTC CASSLTDRDHTYEQYF TRBV7-3 NA NA TRBJ2-7
TGTGCCAGCAGTTACCTAACACTCGGGTCTGAAGCTTTCTTT CASSYLTLGSEAFF TRBV27 once NA TRBJ1-1
TGCGCCAGCTGTGTGGGTCCAGGGCCAGATACGCAGTATTTT CASCVGPGPDTQYF TRBV5-1 NA NA TRBJ2-3
TGTGCCAGCAGCTTGGTAGGGCCCTACGAGCAGTACTTC CASSLVGPYEQYF TRBV5-5 once NA TRBJ2-7
TGTGCCAGCAGCGGGACAGGGGGAGATCAGCCCCAGCATTTT CASSGTGGDQPQHF TRBV2 NA TRBD1 TRBJ1-5
TGTGCCAGCAACCTTTCGGGACAGTATAGCAATCAGCCCCAGCATTTT CASNLSGQYSNQPQHF TRBV28 NA TRBD1 TRBJ1-5
TGTGCCAGCAGTTTAATGGCGGGGGGGGTACATACGCAGTATTTT CASSLMAGGVHTQYF TRBV28 NA TRBD2 TRBJ2-3
TGTGCCAGTAACCGGGGGGGCGGAAGTGAAAAACTGTTTTTT CASNRGGGSEKLFF TRBV19 NA NA TRBJ1-4
TGTGCCAGCAGCTTGGGGAGGGCCTATGGCTACACCTTC CASSLGRAYGYTF TRBV13 NA NA TRBJ1-2
TGTGCCAGTAGTCCTAATGGGCGCAATCAGCCCCAGCATTTT CASSPNGRNQPQHF TRBV19 NA NA TRBJ1-5
TGTGCCAGCAGTTTTACGGGGAGAGGGAGTTGGAATGAAAAACTGTTTTTT CASSFTGRGSWNEKLFF TRBV27 NA NA TRBJ1-4
TGCGCCAGCAGCTTTTATGGCTACACCTTC CASSFYGYTF TRBV5-1 NA NA TRBJ1-2
TGTGCCAGCAGTAAACGTCTCAGGGGGCGGGATGAAGCTTTCTTT CASSKRLRGRDEAFF TRBV6-5 few TRBD1 TRBJ1-1
TGTGCCAGCAGCGTCGGACAGGGGATCAACGAGCAGTACTTC CASSVGQGINEQYF TRBV9 NA TRBD1 TRBJ2-7
TGTGCCAGCAGCGGTTCGCGGGACCCTGGGAATGAGCAGTTCTTC CASSGSRDPGNEQFF TRBV7-9 once NA TRBJ2-1
TGTGCCAGCTCACTCCCGAGCCAGGACCTCACCGGGGAGCTGTTTTTT CASSLPSQDLTGELFF TRBV18 NA NA TRBJ2-2
TGTGCCAGCAGTGAAGCGGACATAAATAGAGCTTTCTTT CASSEADINRAFF TRBV6-1 once NA TRBJ1-1
TGTGCCAGCACTCGGGACAGCAAATCTGGGGCCAACGTCCTGACTTTC CASTRDSKSGANVLTF TRBV28 NA TRBD1 TRBJ2-6
TGTGCCAGCAGTTTATCCCAGTGGAGATATGGCTACACCTTC CASSLSQWRYGYTF TRBV28 NA NA TRBJ1-2
TGTGCCAGCAGTGGGGACAGCTATGGCTACACCTTC CASSGDSYGYTF TRBV2 NA TRBD1 TRBJ1-2
TGTGCCAGCAGTGAATATGGCGGCGGTCAGCCCCAGCATTTT CASSEYGGGQPQHF TRBV2 NA NA TRBJ1-5
TGTGCCAGCACGGGACTATCCACAGATACGCAGTATTTT CASTGLSTDTQYF TRBV3-1/TRBV3-2 NA TRBD2 TRBJ2-3
TGTGCCAGCAGCTTCCAGCAGGGACAGGGATTCTACGAGCAGTACTTC CASSFQQGQGFYEQYF TRBV6-2/TRBV6-3 NA TRBD1 TRBJ2-7
TGTGCCAGCAGCCCCGGACAGGGCGGTGGCTACACCTTC CASSPGQGGGYTF TRBV5-8 NA TRBD1 TRBJ1-2
TGCGCCAGCAGCTTGGGACAGGGTAACTATGGCTACACCTTC CASSLGQGNYGYTF TRBV5-1 NA TRBD1 TRBJ1-2
TGTGCCAGCAGTGAATACGCAGGGGTGGACGAGCAGTACTTC CASSEYAGVDEQYF TRBV25-1 NA NA TRBJ2-7
TGTGCCAGCAGTTACAGCGCTGACAGCTCCTACGAGCAGTACTTC CASSYSADSSYEQYF TRBV27 NA NA TRBJ2-7
TGCGCCAGCAGCTTGGCCACAGGGTGGTCCTACGAGCAGTACTTC CASSLATGWSYEQYF TRBV5-1 once NA TRBJ2-7